Below, 26 T cell receptor beta chains from the same sample are listed, as sequenced in a study of blood T cell repertoires in COVID-19 (TCRdb year 2020). Libraries were constructed by the immunoSEQ multiplex PCR assay. TCRdb stores this immuneACCESS table with in-frame sequences only. Part of the clones is absent; in the studies checked, under half of the shortfall reflects unresolved V genes, and no reason is known for the rest. This sample has around 80,000 clones in its table, and 88% of those were observed once. Of the sample, approximately 5.1% is held by the ten largest clones. The sequencing input was peripheral blood. These receptors came from a woman of 80 years or more with acute or convalescent COVID-19.

The rearrangement uses TRBV5-8 and TRBJ2-1; 10 bases fit TRBD2. CDR3 size: 16 residues. CDR1 is SGHTS, CDR2 YDEGEE, per germline. V shed 0 bases, J shed 4 bases, and the junction held 4 bases outside the gene matches. CDR3 coding DNA: TGTGCCAGCAGCTTGGAGCGGGAGGGCCCTTACAATGAGCAGTTCTTC. Its translation: CASSLEREGPYNEQFF.

The rearrangement links TRBV19 to TRBJ2-3; TRBD2 aligns across 8 bases. Per the germline V gene, CDR1 is LNHDA and CDR2 is SQIVND (reference sequence). The V and J ends lost 3 bases and 3 bases, in that order; junction bases with no gene match: 14. The CDR3 is made up of 18 amino acids. The CDR3 nucleotides are TGTGCCAGTAGTATCGGAAAGGGCAGCGGGAGAATTACAGATACGCAGTATTTT. Translated: CASSIGKGSGRITDTQYF.

The chain combines TRBV4-3 with TRBJ1-1; no clear D gene. V shed 4 bases and J shed 1 base, with 10 bases lying between them. This CDR3 is built from 14 residues. Germline V lookup: CDR1 LGHNA, CDR2 YSLEER. Written as DNA, the CDR3 is TGCGCCAGCAGCCCGAGAGCAGGGAACACTGAAGCTTTCTTT. Translation: CASSPRAGNTEAFF.

The chain carries TRBV4-3 and TRBJ1-2; D gene unclear. V was clipped by 1 base and J by 7 bases, with 13 bases between them. CDR1 is LGHNA, CDR2 YSLEER, per germline. The CDR3 is made up of 14 amino acids. The CDR3 region is CASSQALQLSGYTF. In nucleotides, the CDR3 is TGCGCCAGCAGCCAAGCTTTACAGTTGAGTGGCTACACCTTC.

The chain couples TRBV19 to TRBJ1-4; TRBD1 agrees at 8 bases. In germline, CDR1 is LNHDA, CDR2 SQIVND (reference sequence). The CDR3 length is 13 residues. V gave up 10 bases and J gave up 5 bases; unmatched junction bases: 6. The CDR3 DNA follows: TGTGCCACCAGCGACAGGGGAAATGAAAAACTGTTTTTT. Encoded protein: CATSDRGNEKLFF.

V and J are TRBV27 and TRBJ2-1; 10 bases align to TRBD1. This CDR3 has 17 residues. V was clipped by 5 bases and J by 0 bases; unmatched bases: 7. Germline loops: CDR1 MNHEY, CDR2 SMNVEV (reference sequence). The CDR3 DNA sequence: TGTGCCAGCAGTACCCGGACAGGGGGATTCTCCTACAATGAGCAGTTCTTC. This gives the protein CASSTRTGGFSYNEQFF.

The chain has TRBV10-3 and TRBJ1-5; 12 bases map to TRBD1. In germline, CDR1 is ENHRY, CDR2 SYGVKD. Trimming took 5 bases from V and 8 from J; bases not matched to a gene: 7. This CDR3 spans 15 amino acids. The CDR3 here is CAISPGTGGKEPQHF. Here the CDR3 DNA reads TGTGCCATCAGTCCCGGGACAGGGGGCAAGGAGCCCCAGCATTTT.

CDR3 coding DNA: TGCGCCAGCAGCTTCCTTCCTAGCGGGGGGGCGAGGGGATCCTACAATGAGCAGTTCTTC. Protein product: CASSFLPSGGARGSYNEQFF. This chain links TRBV5-1 with TRBJ2-1, with 12 bases that match TRBD2. The CDR3 loop spans 20 amino acids. Germline lookup yields CDR1 SGHRS and CDR2 YFSETQ. Trimming at V came to 2 bases and at J to 1 base, leaving 13 bases not matched to a gene. The entire variable domain, with the rest obtained from reference TRBV5-1 and TRBJ2-1, is as follows: KAGVTQTPRYLIKTRGQQVTLSCSPISGHRSVSWYQQTPGQGLQFLFEYFSETQRNKGNFPGRFSGRQFSNSRSEMNVSTLELGDSALYLCASSFLPSGGARGSYNEQFFGPGTRLTVL.

This chain joins TRBV5-1 and TRBJ1-2, with 9 bases aligning to TRBD1. CDR1 and CDR2 (germline): SGHRS, YFSETQ. CDR3 size: 14 residues. V dropped 0 bases and J dropped 3; count of bases not matched to a gene: 0. Written as DNA, the CDR3 is TGCGCCAGCAGCTTGGGGGACAGGGACTATGGCTACACCTTC. Translated: CASSLGDRDYGYTF.

The chain joins TRBV19 to TRBJ1-5; D is ambiguous. Germline V gene data show CDR1 as LNHDA and CDR2 as SQIVND (reference sequence). This CDR3 contains 12 residues. V gave up 7 bases and J gave up 3 bases, with 7 bases separating them. CDR3 nucleotides: TGTGCCAGTATGCGGCCCAATCAGCCCCAGCATTTT. It codes for CASMRPNQPQHF. Full variable domain (missing parts from reference TRBV19 and TRBJ1-5): DGGITQSPKYLFRKEGQNVTLSCEQNLNHDAMYWYRQDPGQGLRLIYYSQIVNDFQKGDIAEGYSVSREKKESFPLTVTSAQKNPTAFYLCASMRPNQPQHFGDGTRLSIL.

CDR3: CASSETINRASGNTIYF. CDR3 in DNA: TGTGCCAGCAGTGAGACTATTAACAGGGCATCTGGAAACACCATATATTTT. This chain links TRBV2 with TRBJ1-3; TRBD1 is a possible D gene (6 bases). Germline CDR1 is SNHLY and CDR2 is FYNNEI. CDR3 length equals 17 residues. The V and J ends lost 3 bases and 1 base respectively, with 16 bases between them.

The gene calls are TRBV7-8 and TRBJ2-7, with 8 bases that match TRBD1. The CDR3 consists of 14 residues. Germline loops: CDR1 SGHVS, CDR2 FQNEAQ. V shed 5 bases and J 4 bases; nucleotides not matched to a gene: 7. The CDR3 bases are TGTGCCAGCAGCCGAGCCGGGACAGGATACGAGCAGTACTTC. This translates into CASSRAGTGYEQYF.

This clone was picked up one time. V is TRBV7-9 and J is TRBJ1-2; a possible D gene is TRBD1 (5 bases). Germline-derived CDR1 and CDR2 are SEHNR and FQNEAQ (reference sequence). The ends were cut back, 5 bases at V and 9 bases at J, with 19 bases in the middle. The CDR3 has 14 residues. The CDR3 protein is CASSPKPGGTSYTF. CDR3 coding DNA: TGTGCCAGCAGCCCCAAGCCGGGGGGAACCAGCTACACCTTC.

The chain employs TRBV5-5 and TRBJ1-2, with 11 bases aligning to TRBD1. The CDR3 is 14 residues long. V trimming: 5 bases; J trimming: 5 bases; junction bases outside the gene matches: 5. CDR1 and CDR2 from the germline V gene are SGHKS and YYEKEE (reference sequence). The CDR3 coding sequence is TGTGCCAGCAGAGAGGACAGGGGGCGATATGGCTACACCTTC. It codes for CASREDRGRYGYTF.

The chain joins TRBV29-1 to TRBJ1-2; no clear D. V was shortened by 5 bases and J by 8 bases, with 12 bases between the two germline ends. The CDR3 runs to 11 residues. Germline V lookup: CDR1 SQVTM, CDR2 ANQGSEA. The CDR3 DNA reads TGCAGCGTTTATCCGCCAGGCGGCTACACCTTC. This gives the protein CSVYPPGGYTF.

The chain links TRBV23-1 to TRBJ2-5; no definite D call. TRBV23-1 counts as an open reading frame of uncertain function. Trimming left V 0 bases short and J 4 bases short, with 3 bases between. The CDR3 length is 12 residues. The CDR3 sequence is CASSQSRETQYF. CDR3 DNA: TGCGCCAGCAGTCAATCGCGAGAGACCCAGTACTTC.

CDR3 protein: CASSLSGEKGGYTF. As DNA, the CDR3 is TGCGCCAGCAGCTTGTCAGGGGAGAAGGGCGGCTACACCTTC. The V gene is TRBV5-1, the J gene TRBJ1-2; tentatively, D is TRBD1 (6 bases). Trimming cost V 1 base and J 8 bases, with 15 bases left between them. The CDR3 runs 14 residues. Germline V lookup: CDR1 SGHRS, CDR2 YFSETQ.

This clone came up once. This sequence joins TRBV19 and TRBJ1-6; 12 bases are shared with TRBD1. CDR1 is LNHDA and CDR2 is SQIVND in the germline V gene (reference sequence). Trimming removed 5 bases from V and 10 bases from J; junction bases left unmatched: 12. CDR3 length: 17 residues. The CDR3 DNA reads TGTGCCAGTAGTTCTCCTCCCGGGACAGGGGGCGCATCACCCCTCCACTTT. This gives the protein CASSSPPGTGGASPLHF.

The chain uses TRBV29-1 and TRBJ2-7, with 8 bases that match TRBD2. The CDR3 has 15 residues. Germline lookup yields CDR1 SQVTM and CDR2 ANQGSEA. V shed 4 bases, J shed 2 bases, and the junction held 10 bases outside the gene matches. DNA of the CDR3: TGCAGCGTTGCCCTCCGGCGGGAGGCTACCTACGAGCAGTACTTC. As protein: CSVALRREATYEQYF.

The chain links TRBV30 to TRBJ2-2; possible D gene TRBD1, 7 bases. The CDR3 contains 14 residues. Between the trimmed V and J ends, which lost 8 bases and 5 bases, there was a span of 18 bases. In germline, CDR1 is GTSNPN, CDR2 SVGIG (reference sequence). CDR3 region: CARGAQGETGELFF. The CDR3 DNA follows: TGTGCCAGGGGGGCGCAGGGGGAAACCGGGGAGCTGTTTTTT.

V gene TRBV9 combines with J gene TRBJ1-6; no firm D call. The CDR3 loop spans 13 amino acids. The V end was cut by 0 bases, the J end by 8 bases, with 6 bases between. CDR1 and CDR2 (germline): SGDLS, YYNGEE. The CDR3 loop is CASSVGADSPLHF. In nucleotides, the CDR3 is TGTGCCAGCAGCGTAGGAGCGGATTCACCCCTCCACTTT.

The chain couples TRBV13 to TRBJ2-2; tentatively, D is TRBD1 (6 bases). CDR1 is PRHDT, CDR2 FYEKMQ, per germline (reference sequence). The CDR3 spans 16 residues. V lost 5 bases, J lost 6 bases, and 19 bases lay in between. The CDR3 sequence: CASSELGAGEAGELFF. The CDR3 DNA reads as TGTGCCAGCAGCGAGCTGGGGGCCGGAGAGGCCGGGGAGCTGTTTTTT.

This chain joins TRBV9 and TRBJ1-5, with 7 bases aligning to TRBD1. Germline assignment: CDR1 SGDLS and CDR2 YYNGEE. The CDR3 length is 13 residues. V lost 3 bases and J lost 9; bases outside the gene matches: 6. The CDR3: CASSAGGSWPQHF. CDR3 nucleotides: TGTGCCAGCAGCGCAGGGGGATCGTGGCCCCAGCATTTT.

The rearrangement joins TRBV25-1 to TRBJ2-2; D may be TRBD2 (6 bases). The CDR3 length is 16 residues. V lost 3 bases to trimming and J lost 0 bases, with 11 bases between them. Germline lookup yields CDR1 MGHDK and CDR2 SYGVNS. The CDR3 coding sequence is TGTGCCAGCAGTGACCCGGGACTTCCGAACACCGGGGAGCTGTTTTTT. Its translation is CASSDPGLPNTGELFF.

The V gene is TRBV21-1, the J gene TRBJ2-7; TRBD1, the table's D call, lacks a check against the DNA. TRBV21-1 constitutes a pseudogene. This CDR3 comprises 14 residues. The CDR3 is CASSKDRELNEQYF. The CDR3 DNA is TGTGCCAGCAGCAAGGACAGGGAGTTGAACGAGCAGTACTTC.

This sequence joins TRBV2 and TRBJ1-6, with 7 bases lining up with TRBD1. The trim removed 6 bases at V and 0 bases at J, leaving 5 bases unmatched. The germline CDR1 and CDR2 sequences are SNHLY and FYNNEI. This CDR3 is built from 16 residues. CDR3 sequence: CASSQTGHSYNSPLHF. The CDR3 DNA is TGTGCCAGCAGCCAGACAGGGCACTCCTATAATTCACCCCTCCACTTT.